These 12 T cell receptor beta chains were sequenced from one sample in a study of blood T cell repertoires in COVID-19. Repertoires were generated with immunoSEQ multiplex PCR, while TCRdb's copy carries only in-frame clones and drops some. The sample has 150,000 to 200,000 clones; around 87% are singletons. The sample comprised peripheral blood. These receptor sequences come from an elderly woman in a cohort sampled during active or convalescent COVID-19.

The V and J genes are TRBV30 and TRBJ1-2; 7 bases align to TRBD1. Looked up from germline, CDR1 is GTSNPN and CDR2 is SVGIG (reference sequence). V lost 8 bases to trimming and J lost 4 bases; unmatched junction nucleotides: 10. This CDR3 comprises 13 residues. The DNA for the CDR3 is TGTGCCAGCCGTTTGACAGGGTTCTATGGCTACACCTTC. It codes for CASRLTGFYGYTF.

The V and J genes are TRBV7-8 and TRBJ2-1, with 8 nucleotides matching TRBD1. Germline V lookup: CDR1 SGHVS, CDR2 FQNEAQ. With 0 bases clipped from V and 15 bases from J, the junction kept 10 bases outside the gene matches. This CDR3 is built from 14 residues. The CDR3 region has the DNA TGTGCCAGCAGCTTAGCGGGGCAGGGGGCCGTCCGGTTCTTC. The encoded protein is CASSLAGQGAVRFF.

This chain joins TRBV27 and TRBJ2-7, with 7 bases aligning to TRBD1. The CDR3 has 13 residues. Germline CDR1 MNHEY, CDR2 SMNVEV (reference sequence). Trimming removed 4 bases from V and 1 base from J; junction bases left unmatched: 1. The CDR3 protein is CASSSGGSYEQYF. The CDR3 DNA reads as TGTGCCAGCAGTTCAGGGGGATCCTACGAGCAGTACTTC.

The chain has TRBV5-6 and TRBJ1-6; 9 nucleotides align to TRBD1. Germline values: CDR1 SGHDT, CDR2 YYEEEE. The CDR3 contains 14 residues. V lost 5 bases, J lost 9 bases, and 6 bases stayed unmatched. The chain's CDR3 is CASSFGTGPSPLHF. DNA for the CDR3: TGTGCCAGCAGTTTTGGGACAGGGCCTTCACCCCTCCACTTT.

The genes are TRBV29-1 and TRBJ2-5, with D possibly matching TRBD2 (6 bases). CDR3 size: 11 residues. Looked up from germline, CDR1 is SQVTM and CDR2 is ANQGSEA. The CDR3 loop is CGGAYQETQYF. The CDR3 nucleotides are TGCGGAGGGGCGTACCAAGAGACCCAGTACTTC.

This sequence joins TRBV5-4 and TRBJ2-6, with D maybe TRBD1 (5 bases). The CDR3 totals 15 residues. Germline assignment: CDR1 SGHNT and CDR2 YYREEE (reference sequence). V lost 7 bases and J lost 0, with 11 bases in between. The chain's CDR3 is CASGQGSSGANVLTF. In DNA form, the CDR3 reads TGTGCCAGCGGGCAGGGAAGCTCTGGGGCCAACGTCCTGACTTTC.

This chain connects TRBV28 to TRBJ1-3; D might be TRBD1 (6 bases). V was clipped by 10 bases and J by 2 bases, with 12 bases between them. The CDR3 runs 13 residues. CDR1 is MDHEN, CDR2 SYDVKM, per germline. The CDR3 DNA is TGTGCCACTGTACAGGGTCCTGGAAACACCATATATTTT. Translation gives CATVQGPGNTIYF.

This chain connects TRBV11-2 to TRBJ1-2; 9 bases map to TRBD1. V lost 7 bases and J lost 4; bases outside the gene matches: 4. The germline CDR1 and CDR2 sequences are SGHAT and FQNNGV. The CDR3 is made up of 13 amino acids. As DNA, the CDR3 is TGTGCCAGCACCGGGGGACAGGGCTATGGCTACACCTTC. It is translated as CASTGGQGYGYTF.

The chain employs TRBV6-5 and TRBJ2-1; TRBD2 matches at 9 bases. Germline loops: CDR1 MNHEY, CDR2 SVGAGI. The CDR3 sequence is 10 residues long. The J segment lost 14 bases and the V segment lost 8 bases, leaving 4 bases of the junction unmatched. The CDR3 reads CASGGREEFF. Written as DNA, the CDR3 is TGTGCCAGCGGCGGGAGGGAGGAGTTCTTC.

The chain employs TRBV5-5 and TRBJ2-1; 8 bases are shared with TRBD2. The CDR3 is made up of 15 amino acids. Germline-derived CDR1 and CDR2 are SGHKS and YYEKEE (reference sequence). With V trimmed by 4 bases and J by 8 bases, 11 bases remained unmatched. This chain's CDR3 is CASSPEGGGSHEQFF. The CDR3, as DNA: TGTGCCAGCAGCCCCGAAGGCGGGGGGAGTCATGAGCAGTTCTTC.

The chain combines TRBV12-3 or TRBV12-4 with TRBJ2-7, with D possibly TRBD1 on 5 matching bases. The CDR3 totals 12 residues. V was shortened by 6 bases and J by 4 bases, with 10 bases between the two germline ends. The DNA of the CDR3 is TGTGCCAGCAGCCAGGGTGTGTACGAGCAGTACGTC. This sequence encodes CASSQGVYEQYV.

This sequence joins TRBV4-1 and TRBJ1-2, with 12 bases lining up with TRBD1. Germline V CDR1 and CDR2: MGHRA, YSYEKL. The trim removed 3 bases at V and 4 bases at J, leaving 6 bases unmatched. The CDR3 consists of 16 residues. The CDR3 is CASSHPGTGGFYGYTF. The CDR3 nucleotides are TGCGCCAGCAGCCATCCCGGGACAGGGGGCTTCTATGGCTACACCTTC.